This T cell receptor (beta chain) stems from a study of T cells after yellow fever vaccination (dated by TCRdb to between 2019 and 2020). For the study in its entirety: The SMART-Seq v4 Ultra Low Input RNA kit was used to prepare libraries from fractions with low cell numbers. To follow T-cell clones before and after primary and booster YFV17D yellow fever vaccination, bulk TCR alpha and beta repertoires were sequenced over time. Two healthy male donors, one aged 18 to 30 and one aged 30 to 40 years, were included in the cohort. Blood was drawn at multiple timepoints before and after primary and secondary immunization, with bulk PBMC replicates and cell subsets isolated. Study-wide conclusions, independent of this receptor: Computational filtering was required because FACS-sorted repertoires could contain abundant contaminating clonotypes from the bulk population. Because the study included only a couple of donors, the extent to which the findings can be generalized is limited. A small fraction of clonotypes showed up in both the CD4 and CD8 compartments, probably as a result of convergent recombination. Most clones expanded after primary vaccination were re-detected after the booster (96% of CD4 and 80% to 90% of CD8), suggesting broad memory maintenance. The secondary T-cell response was weaker than the primary response but faster, peaking on day 5 instead of day 15.

The treatment or condition tag for this specimen amounts to: live attenuated yellow fever vaccine strain. A standard Ficoll-Paque protocol was used to isolate PBMCs from peripheral blood. Dynabeads CD4 and CD8 positive selection kits were used to isolate CD4 and CD8 T-cell fractions. TriZol was used to extract RNA from bulk PBMCs, CD4 and CD8 fractions, and dextramer-positive and dextramer-negative fractions. TCRdb records Illumina NovaSeq 6000 as the sequencer. TCR cDNA was synthesized by 5'RACE template switching, through which a universal primer site and unique molecular identifiers were introduced. Priming of cDNA synthesis was performed from both the TCR alpha and TCR beta constant segments. Two PCR steps were used to amplify libraries, with sample barcodes and sequencing adapters being added in the second step. Sequencing of the libraries was done on either Illumina HiSeq 2500 (2x100 bp) or NovaSeq (2x150 bp). On the authors' methods: MIGEC was used to demultiplex reads and collapse the reads into UMI consensus sequences, and MiXCR was used for V(D)J alignment. Using edgeR on replicate PBMC samples, clonotypes were called vaccine-responding if FDR was below 0.01 and the log2 fold change was above 5 up to day 15. Each bulk clonotype received a CD4 or CD8 identity based on whether the sequenced CD4 or CD8 repertoire contained that clonotype at higher abundance. TCRdb reworked the public reads: Q25 trimming with fastp, MiXCR clone assembly, productive beta chains retained. Every distinct CDR3 protein forms one entry, paired with its most common genes and DNA. It is TCRdb's table, rather than the study itself, that gives the V and J calls and clone size. Present in this sample are approximately 330,000 distinct CDR3 sequences, about 12% of which were seen just once. In total, the top ten clones hold roughly 3% of the sample.

This clonotype was seen just once. Its recognized antigen is unknown. No base-level quality is on record; no much larger clone is a single base apart. A single read offers scant evidence. V is pruned by 5 bases and J by 6 bases, leaving 8 bases of the junction without a gene match. CDR1 SGHTA and CDR2 FQGNSA are derived from the germline V gene. From its cysteine to its phenylalanine, the CDR3 spans 14 amino acids. Only CDR3 DNA is held: 42 bases, read in frame from base 1. The source is a man between 18 and 29 years old who received the YFV17D yellow fever vaccine. The sample in question was CD4+ T cells sorted from PBMCs, obtained 15 days after the yellow fever booster vaccination. This chain is built from TRBV7-2 and TRBJ1-2; 8 bases in between match TRBD1. Here is the DNA: TGTGCCAGCAGCCTTCGGACAGGGAGGAATGGCTACACCTTC. Its translation is CASSLRTGRNGYTF.